These 19 T cell receptor beta chains were sequenced from one sample in a study of OX40 agonist ivuxolimab in advanced cancers. Clones were sequenced by immunoSEQ multiplex PCR, and TCRdb holds only the in-frame ones, with some missing. This table has about 15,000 clones, 82% appearing once. The material sequenced was CD4+ or CD8+ T cells sorted from blood, taken in a trial of the OX40 agonist ivuxolimab. The receptors come from an adult with an advanced solid tumor such as melanoma, head and neck, liver or kidney cancer.

The V gene is TRBV19, the J gene TRBJ2-7; the D call may be TRBD1 or TRBD2 (5 bases each). The CDR3 extends over 14 amino acids. V was pared by 1 base and J by 2 bases, with 9 bases between. The germline gives CDR1 LNHDA, CDR2 SQIVND (reference sequence). DNA for the CDR3: TGTGCCAGTAGTATAGCTGGGACGGCCTACGAGCAGTACTTC. It yields the protein CASSIAGTAYEQYF.

The rearrangement links TRBV7-9 to TRBJ1-4; D is undetermined. Trimming left V 5 bases short and J 4 bases short, with 14 bases between. The CDR3 has 15 residues. The germline V gene encodes CDR1 SEHNR and CDR2 FQNEAQ (reference sequence). CDR3 sequence (DNA): TGTGCCAGCAGCCCCTACGGATCCGATAATGAAAAACTGTTTTTT. Amino acids: CASSPYGSDNEKLFF.

This rearrangement joins TRBV23-1 to TRBJ2-7; weak D call: TRBD1 (5 bases). TRBV23-1 is treated as an ORF (open reading frame) with a function not yet certain. V was trimmed by 11 bases and J by 1 base, leaving 12 bases between them. The CDR3 runs 12 residues. CDR3 sequence: CARKGRSYEQYF. CDR3 bases: TGCGCCCGGAAGGGGCGGTCCTACGAGCAGTACTTC.

Worth noting for this clone: An end of the junction differs from the germline gene, which may be a read error. This chain joins TRBV4-1 and TRBJ2-1; D is possibly TRBD2 (5 bases). The CDR3 length is 15 residues. Germline V CDR1 and CDR2: MGHRA, YSYEKL. CDR3 sequence: CASSQGAESYNEQFF. DNA of the CDR3: TGTGCCAGCAGCCAAGGAGCGGAGTCCTACAATGAGCAGTTCTTC.

This chain joins TRBV30 and TRBJ2-3; possible D gene TRBD2, 6 bases. The CDR3 totals 14 residues. V lost 0 bases to trimming and J lost 2 bases, with 9 bases between them. Germline V CDR1 and CDR2: GTSNPN, SVGIG (reference sequence). CDR3 amino acids: CAWSVSGFTDTQYF. In DNA form, the CDR3 reads TGTGCCTGGAGTGTAAGCGGGTTCACAGATACGCAGTATTTT.

This chain connects TRBV7-9 to TRBJ1-2; D not resolved. The CDR3 spans 15 residues. Germline V lookup: CDR1 SEHNR, CDR2 FQNEAQ (reference sequence). The V and J ends lost 0 bases and 3 bases respectively, with 11 bases between them. CDR3 DNA sequence: TGTGCCAGCAGCTTAGCGCCGCAGGTCTACTATGGCTACACCTTC. Its translation: CASSLAPQVYYGYTF.

This clone was counted between two and nine times. The chain carries TRBV5-1 and TRBJ2-1, with 10 bases lining up with TRBD1. The CDR3 extends over 16 amino acids. Losses at the gene ends were 0 bases for V and 8 bases for J; bases not matched to a gene: 8. Germline loops: CDR1 SGHRS, CDR2 YFSETQ. The CDR3 sequence is CASSLAGTGEIDEQFF. In DNA form, the CDR3 reads TGCGCCAGCAGCTTGGCCGGGACAGGGGAAATCGATGAGCAGTTCTTC. Full variable domain (outside the CDR3, taken from reference TRBV5-1 and TRBJ2-1): KAGVTQTPRYLIKTRGQQVTLSCSPISGHRSVSWYQQTPGQGLQFLFEYFSETQRNKGNFPGRFSGRQFSNSRSEMNVSTLELGDSALYLCASSLAGTGEIDEQFFGPGTRLTVL.

There are a few counts of this clone. The CDR3 bases are TGTGCCAGCAGCGTAGTATCCGGCACTGAAGCTTTCTTT. Its translation is CASSVVSGTEAFF. The chain carries TRBV9 and TRBJ1-1; D is ambiguous. V was clipped by 0 bases and J by 4 bases, with 7 bases between them. CDR3 size: 13 residues. The germline V gene encodes CDR1 SGDLS and CDR2 YYNGEE.

The rearrangement uses TRBV5-5 and TRBJ2-7; unclear D gene. The CDR3 covers 13 residues. Germline assignment: CDR1 SGHKS and CDR2 YYEKEE (reference sequence). V gave up 4 bases and J gave up 2 bases, with 10 bases separating them. The CDR3 DNA follows: TGTGCCAGCAGCGTGACATCCACCTACGAGCAGTACTTC. It codes for CASSVTSTYEQYF. Drawing the rest from reference TRBV5-5 and TRBJ2-7, the complete variable domain is DAGVTQSPTHLIKTRGQQVTLRCSPISGHKSVSWYQQVLGQGPQFIFQYYEKEERGRGNFPDRFSARQFPNYSSELNVNALLLGDSALYLCASSVTSTYEQYFGPGTRLTVT.

V usage is TRBV5-1 and J usage is TRBJ2-3; TRBD1 aligns across 9 bases. V was pared by 0 bases and J by 2 bases, with 4 bases of the junction left unmatched. The CDR3 has 16 amino acids. Germline V gene data show CDR1 as SGHRS and CDR2 as YFSETQ. CDR3 region: CASSLGYRGLTDTQYF. CDR3 bases: TGCGCCAGCAGCTTGGGTTACAGGGGGCTCACAGATACGCAGTATTTT.

This chain connects TRBV15 to TRBJ2-7; 10 bases agree with TRBD1. The CDR3 is made up of 21 amino acids. Per germline, CDR1 LNHNV and CDR2 YYDKDF (reference sequence). J lost 6 bases, V lost 0 bases, and 23 bases had no gene match. The CDR3 is CATSRDHSEGQGGLLSSEQYF. CDR3 in DNA: TGTGCCACCAGCAGAGATCATAGCGAAGGACAGGGGGGCCTCCTATCAAGCGAGCAGTACTTC.

This sequence joins TRBV5-8 and TRBJ2-7; D is unclear. Germline assignment: CDR1 SGHTS and CDR2 YDEGEE. Trimming stripped 0 bases from V and 4 bases from J, with 11 bases between. The CDR3 extends over 14 amino acids. The CDR3 loop is CASSLEVLGYEQYF. The DNA of the CDR3 is TGTGCCAGCAGCTTGGAAGTGTTGGGGTACGAGCAGTACTTC.

This sequence joins TRBV21-1 and TRBJ2-2; the table calls TRBD1, which could not be checked here. TRBV21-1 is reported as a pseudogene. The CDR3 has 12 residues. Here the CDR3 reads CARGQAAGELFF. In nucleotides, the CDR3 is TGTGCCAGGGGACAGGCCGCCGGGGAGCTGTTTTTT.

In DNA form, the CDR3 reads TGTGCCAGCAGCTTCGGGACAGGGGGGGACAATGAGCAGTTCTTC. Translated, it gives CASSFGTGGDNEQFF. V is TRBV13 and J is TRBJ2-1, with 11 bases fitting TRBD1. Unmatched junction bases numbered 3, after V lost 3 bases and J lost 5 bases. Germline lookup yields CDR1 PRHDT and CDR2 FYEKMQ (reference sequence). The CDR3 contains 15 residues.

This clone has a count of ten or more. This chain links TRBV25-1 with TRBJ1-2; D is uncertain. Between the trimmed V and J ends, which lost 4 bases and 4 bases, there was a span of 7 bases. CDR1 is MGHDK and CDR2 is SYGVNS in the germline V gene. CDR3 length: 12 residues. The CDR3 loop reads CASSGGAYGYTF. The CDR3 nucleotides read TGTGCCAGCAGTGGTGGTGCCTATGGCTACACCTTC.

This clone was detected once. The chain recombines TRBV5-1 with TRBJ2-6; D is unresolved. The CDR3 extends over 20 amino acids. Germline V gene lookup returns CDR1 SGHRS and CDR2 YFSETQ. With 1 base removed from V and 0 bases from J, the gap between germline ends came to 20 bases. The CDR3 here is CASSLYSISKDLSGANVLTF. The CDR3 DNA follows: TGCGCCAGCAGCTTGTACTCCATCTCGAAGGACCTCTCTGGGGCCAACGTCCTGACTTTC.

The chain combines TRBV2 with TRBJ2-7, with D possibly matching TRBD1 (6 bases). Germline V CDR1 and CDR2: SNHLY, FYNNEI. The CDR3 consists of 13 residues. With 8 bases removed from V and 0 bases from J, the gap between germline ends came to 11 bases. As DNA, the CDR3 is TGTGCCAGCGGGCCGGACAGCTCCTACGAGCAGTACTTC. It specifies CASGPDSSYEQYF. Using reference TRBV2 and TRBJ2-7 for the parts outside the CDR3, the full variable domain is EPEVTQTPSHQVTQMGQEVILRCVPISNHLYFYWYRQILGQKVEFLVSFYNNEISEKSEIFDDQFSVERPDGSNFTLKIRSTKLEDSAMYFCASGPDSSYEQYFGPGTRLTVT.

This sequence joins TRBV14 and TRBJ1-4, with D hard to call. CDR1 is SGHDN and CDR2 is FVKESK in the germline V gene. The CDR3 sequence is 15 residues long. Trimming shortened V by 4 bases and J by 5 bases, and 14 bases separated the two germline ends. The CDR3 sequence: CASSPESLGNEKLFF. CDR3 nucleotides: TGTGCCAGCAGCCCCGAGTCTCTGGGAAATGAAAAACTGTTTTTT.

The rearrangement joins TRBV19 to TRBJ2-3; D gene ambiguous. Germline lookup yields CDR1 LNHDA and CDR2 SQIVND (reference sequence). The V end lost 6 bases, the J end lost 5 bases, and 6 bases lay between the germline ends. The CDR3 is 11 amino acids. The CDR3 sequence: CASRQIDTQYF. CDR3 nucleotide sequence: TGTGCCAGTAGACAGATAGATACGCAGTATTTT.